This T cell receptor (beta chain) was identified during a study of blood T cell repertoires in COVID-19. Data came from immunoSEQ multiplex PCR; TCRdb stores just in-frame clones and leaves some out. In the table there are under 200,000 clones, around nine tenths of which are singletons. The CDR3 totals 16 residues. Germline lookup yields CDR1 MNHNS and CDR2 SASEGT. Trimming took off 2 bases at V and 0 bases at J, with 11 bases between the two ends. The receptor was derived from a man between 18 and 29 years old with active or convalescent COVID-19. The sample taken for sequencing was peripheral blood. The chain joins TRBV6-1 to TRBJ1-5, with D hard to call. Here the CDR3 DNA reads TGTGCCAGCAGTGAACTGGTACAGTATAGCAATCAGCCCCAGCATTTT. Amino acid sequence: CASSELVQYSNQPQHF.